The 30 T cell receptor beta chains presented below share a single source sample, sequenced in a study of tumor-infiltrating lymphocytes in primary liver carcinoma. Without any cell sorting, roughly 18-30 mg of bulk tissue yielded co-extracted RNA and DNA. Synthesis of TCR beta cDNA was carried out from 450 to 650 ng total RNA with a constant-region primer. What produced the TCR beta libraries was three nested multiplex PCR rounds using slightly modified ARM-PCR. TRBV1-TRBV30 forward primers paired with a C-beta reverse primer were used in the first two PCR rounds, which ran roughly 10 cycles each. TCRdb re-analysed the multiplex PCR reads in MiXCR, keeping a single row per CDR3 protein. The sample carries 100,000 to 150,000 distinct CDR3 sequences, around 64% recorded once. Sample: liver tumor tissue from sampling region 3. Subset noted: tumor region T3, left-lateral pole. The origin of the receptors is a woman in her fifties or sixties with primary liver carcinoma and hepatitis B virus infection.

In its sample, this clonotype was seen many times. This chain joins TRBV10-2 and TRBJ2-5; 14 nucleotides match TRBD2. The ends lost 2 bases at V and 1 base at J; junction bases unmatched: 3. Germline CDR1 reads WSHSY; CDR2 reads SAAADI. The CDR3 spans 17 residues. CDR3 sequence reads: CASSEGLAGGGQETQYF. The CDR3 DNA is TGCGCCAGCAGTGAGGGACTAGCGGGAGGAGGCCAAGAGACCCAGTACTTC.

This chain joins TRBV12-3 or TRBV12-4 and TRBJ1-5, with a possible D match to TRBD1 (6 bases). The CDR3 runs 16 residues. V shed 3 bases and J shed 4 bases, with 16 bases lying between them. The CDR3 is CASSLRGVGWNQPQHF. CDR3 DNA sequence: TGTGCCAGCAGTTTGAGGGGGGTGGGATGGAATCAGCCCCAGCATTTT.

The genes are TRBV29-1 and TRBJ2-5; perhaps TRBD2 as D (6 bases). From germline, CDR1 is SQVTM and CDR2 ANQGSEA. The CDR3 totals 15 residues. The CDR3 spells CIIYGIGPSGGAQYF. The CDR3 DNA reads TGCATCATCTACGGGATAGGGCCCAGCGGAGGGGCCCAGTACTTC.

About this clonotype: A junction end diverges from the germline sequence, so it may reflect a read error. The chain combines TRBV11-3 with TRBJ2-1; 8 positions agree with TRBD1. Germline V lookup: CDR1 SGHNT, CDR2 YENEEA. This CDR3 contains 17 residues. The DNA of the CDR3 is TGTGCTAGCAGCTCCCAGGGGGCGCGGACCATGGGCAATGAACAGTTCTTC. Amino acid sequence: CASSSQGARTMGNEQFF.

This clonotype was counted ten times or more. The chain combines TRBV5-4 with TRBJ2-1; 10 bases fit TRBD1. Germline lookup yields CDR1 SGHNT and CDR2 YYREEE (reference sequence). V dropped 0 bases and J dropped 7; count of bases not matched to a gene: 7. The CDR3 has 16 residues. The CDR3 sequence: CASSLGGQGDGNEQFF. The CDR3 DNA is TGTGCCAGCAGCTTGGGTGGACAGGGGGATGGTAATGAGCAGTTCTTC.

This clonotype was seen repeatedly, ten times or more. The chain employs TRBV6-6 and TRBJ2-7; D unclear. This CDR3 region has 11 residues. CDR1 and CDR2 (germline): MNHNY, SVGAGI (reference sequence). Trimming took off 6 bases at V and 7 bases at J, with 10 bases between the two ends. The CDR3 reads CASSQHREQYF. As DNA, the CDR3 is TGTGCCAGCAGCCAACACCGAGAGCAGTACTTC.

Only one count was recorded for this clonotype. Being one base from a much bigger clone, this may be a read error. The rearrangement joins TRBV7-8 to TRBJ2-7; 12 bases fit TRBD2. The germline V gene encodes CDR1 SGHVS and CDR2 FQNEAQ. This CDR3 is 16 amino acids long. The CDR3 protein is CAGSLERTSGNYEQYF. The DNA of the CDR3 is TGTGCCGGCAGCTTAGAAAGGACTAGCGGGAACTACGAGCAGTACTTC.

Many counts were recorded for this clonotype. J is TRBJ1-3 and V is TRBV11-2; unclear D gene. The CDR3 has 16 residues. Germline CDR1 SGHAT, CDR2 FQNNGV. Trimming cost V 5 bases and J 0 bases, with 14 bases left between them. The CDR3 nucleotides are TGTGCCAGCAGCCAGAGGGTTCAAGCCTCTGGAAACACCATATATTTT. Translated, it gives CASSQRVQASGNTIYF.

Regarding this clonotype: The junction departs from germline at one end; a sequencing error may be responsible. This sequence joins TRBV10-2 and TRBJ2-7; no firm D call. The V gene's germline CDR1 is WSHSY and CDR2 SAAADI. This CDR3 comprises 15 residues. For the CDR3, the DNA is TGCGCCGGCAGTGTAGGATTCGGGTCGTCCTACGAGCAGTACTTC. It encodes CAGSVGFGSSYEQYF.

CDR3 in amino acids: CASGTTGSTNTGELFF. The CDR3 DNA follows: TGTGCCAGCGGAACCACAGGGAGCACGAACACCGGGGAGCTGTTTTTT. V and J are TRBV28 and TRBJ2-2, with a possible D match to TRBD1 (6 bases). The CDR3 loop spans 16 amino acids. Germline V gives CDR1 MDHEN, CDR2 SYDVKM. Trimming took 8 bases from V and 0 from J, leaving 16 bases between them.

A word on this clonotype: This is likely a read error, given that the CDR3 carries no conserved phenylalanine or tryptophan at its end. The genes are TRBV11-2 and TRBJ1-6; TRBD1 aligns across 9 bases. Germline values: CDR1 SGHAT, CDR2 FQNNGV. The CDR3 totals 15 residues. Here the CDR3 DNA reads TGTGCCTGCAGCTACAGGGACAGGGAATGGTCACCCCTCCACTTA. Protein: CACSYRDREWSPLHL.

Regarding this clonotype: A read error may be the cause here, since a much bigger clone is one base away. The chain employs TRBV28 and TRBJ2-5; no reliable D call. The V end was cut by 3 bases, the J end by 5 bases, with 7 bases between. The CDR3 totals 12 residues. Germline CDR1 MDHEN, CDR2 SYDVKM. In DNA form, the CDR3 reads TGTGCCAGCAGTTTCCGTCGGGAGACCCAGTACTTC. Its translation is CASSFRRETQYF.

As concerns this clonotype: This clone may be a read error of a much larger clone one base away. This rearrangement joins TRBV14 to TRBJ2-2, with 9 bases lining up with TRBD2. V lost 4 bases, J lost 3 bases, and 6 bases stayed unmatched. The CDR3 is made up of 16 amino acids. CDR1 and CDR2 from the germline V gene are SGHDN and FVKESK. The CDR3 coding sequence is TGTGCCAGCAGCCCTTTAGCGGGAGAGCACACCGGGGAGCTGTTTTTT. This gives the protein CASSPLAGEHTGELFF. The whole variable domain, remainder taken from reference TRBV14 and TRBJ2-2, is EAGVTQFPSHSVIEKGQTVTLRCDPISGHDNLYWYRRVMGKEIKFLLHFVKESKQDESGMPNNRFLAERTGGTYSTLKVQPAELEDSGVYFCASSPLAGEHTGELFFGEGSRLTVL.

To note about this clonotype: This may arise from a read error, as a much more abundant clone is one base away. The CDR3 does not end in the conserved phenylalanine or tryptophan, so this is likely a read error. This CDR3 reads CASSFREPQHS. The CDR3 bases are TGCGCCAGCAGCTTCCGGGAGCCCCAGCATTCT. The chain has TRBV5-1 and TRBJ1-5; D remains ambiguous. V was pared by 2 bases and J by 8 bases, with 5 bases between. Per germline, CDR1 SGHRS and CDR2 YFSETQ. The CDR3 runs 11 residues.

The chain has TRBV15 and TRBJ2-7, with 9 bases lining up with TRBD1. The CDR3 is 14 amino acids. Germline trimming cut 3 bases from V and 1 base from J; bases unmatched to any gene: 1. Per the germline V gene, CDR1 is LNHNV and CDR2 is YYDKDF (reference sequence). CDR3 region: CATSSGTGSYEQYF. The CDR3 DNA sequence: TGTGCCACCAGCAGTGGGACAGGGTCCTACGAGCAGTACTTC. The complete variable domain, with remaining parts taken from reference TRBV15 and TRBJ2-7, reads DAMVIQNPRYQVTQFGKPVTLSCSQTLNHNVMYWYQQKSSQAPKLLFHYYDKDFNNEADTPDNFQSRRPNTSFCFLDIRSPGLGDTAMYLCATSSGTGSYEQYFGPGTRLTVT.

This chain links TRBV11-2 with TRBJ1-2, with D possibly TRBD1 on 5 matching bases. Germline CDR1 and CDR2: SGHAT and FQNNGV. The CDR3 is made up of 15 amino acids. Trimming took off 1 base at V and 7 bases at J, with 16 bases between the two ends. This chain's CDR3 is CASSLGVVQGCGYTF. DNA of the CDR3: TGTGCCAGCAGCTTAGGTGTGGTCCAGGGATGTGGCTACACCTTC.

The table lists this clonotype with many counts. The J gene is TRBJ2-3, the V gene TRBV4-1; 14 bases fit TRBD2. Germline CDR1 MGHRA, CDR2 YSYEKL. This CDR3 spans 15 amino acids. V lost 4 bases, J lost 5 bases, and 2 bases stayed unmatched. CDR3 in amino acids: CASSLGLAGGDTQYF. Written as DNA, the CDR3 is TGCGCCAGCAGCCTCGGACTAGCGGGAGGAGATACGCAGTATTTT.

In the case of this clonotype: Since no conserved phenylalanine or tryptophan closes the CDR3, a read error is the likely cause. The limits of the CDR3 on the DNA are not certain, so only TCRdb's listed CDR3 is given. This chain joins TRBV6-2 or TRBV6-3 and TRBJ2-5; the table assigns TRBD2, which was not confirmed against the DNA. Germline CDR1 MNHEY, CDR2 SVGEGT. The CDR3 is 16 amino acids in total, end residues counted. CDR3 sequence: CASSYRSGRAGETQHL.

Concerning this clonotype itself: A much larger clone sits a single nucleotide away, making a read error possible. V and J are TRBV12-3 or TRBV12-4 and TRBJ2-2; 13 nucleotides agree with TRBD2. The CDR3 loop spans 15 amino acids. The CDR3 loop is CTSTPTSGGAGELFF. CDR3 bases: TGTACCAGCACTCCAACTAGCGGGGGGGCCGGGGAGCTGTTTTTT.

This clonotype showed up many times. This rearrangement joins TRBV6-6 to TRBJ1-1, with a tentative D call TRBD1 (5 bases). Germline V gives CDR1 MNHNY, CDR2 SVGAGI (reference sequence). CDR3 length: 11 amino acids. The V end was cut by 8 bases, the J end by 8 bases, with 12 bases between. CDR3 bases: TGTGCCAGCTCTAGGGAGGGGGAAGCTTTCTTT. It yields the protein CASSREGEAFF.

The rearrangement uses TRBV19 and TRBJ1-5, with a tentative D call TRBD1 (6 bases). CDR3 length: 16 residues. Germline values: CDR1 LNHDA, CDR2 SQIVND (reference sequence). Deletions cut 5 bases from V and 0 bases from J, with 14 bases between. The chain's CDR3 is CASSWQGRGSNQPQHF. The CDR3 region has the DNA TGTGCCAGTAGTTGGCAGGGGCGGGGTAGCAATCAGCCCCAGCATTTT.

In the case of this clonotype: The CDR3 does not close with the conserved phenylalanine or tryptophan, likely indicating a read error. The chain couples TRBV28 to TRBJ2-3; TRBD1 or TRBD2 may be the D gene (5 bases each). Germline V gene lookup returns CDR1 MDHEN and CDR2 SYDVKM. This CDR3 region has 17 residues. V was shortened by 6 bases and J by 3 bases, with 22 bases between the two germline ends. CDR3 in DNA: TGTGCCAGCAGACCGCTAGGGGACGCCTGGGTTACAGATACGCAGTATTTG. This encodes CASRPLGDAWVTDTQYL.

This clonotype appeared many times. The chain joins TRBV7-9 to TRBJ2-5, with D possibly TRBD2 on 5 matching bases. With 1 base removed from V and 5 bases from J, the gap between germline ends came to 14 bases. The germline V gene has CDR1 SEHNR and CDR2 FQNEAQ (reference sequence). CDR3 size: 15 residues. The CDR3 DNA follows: TGTGCCAGCAGCTTAGGAACGGGGATGTGGGAGACCCAGTACTTC. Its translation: CASSLGTGMWETQYF. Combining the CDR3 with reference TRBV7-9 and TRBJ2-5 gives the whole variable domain DTGVSQNPRHKITKRGQNVTFRCDPISEHNRLYWYRQTLGQGPEFLTYFQNEAQLEKSRLLSDRFSAERPKGSFSTLEIQRTEQGDSAMYLCASSLGTGMWETQYFGPGTRLLVL.

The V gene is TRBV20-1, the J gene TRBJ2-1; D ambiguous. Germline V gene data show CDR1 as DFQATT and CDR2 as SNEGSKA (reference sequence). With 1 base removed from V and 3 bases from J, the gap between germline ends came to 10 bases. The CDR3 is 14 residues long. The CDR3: CSARVPTGYNEQFF. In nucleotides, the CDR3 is TGCAGTGCTAGAGTACCGACGGGCTACAATGAGCAGTTCTTC.

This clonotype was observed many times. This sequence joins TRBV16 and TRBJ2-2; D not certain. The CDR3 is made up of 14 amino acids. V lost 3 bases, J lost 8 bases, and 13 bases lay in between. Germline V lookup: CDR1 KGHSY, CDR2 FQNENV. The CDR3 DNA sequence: TGTGCCAGCAGCCATCTCGATGAGTCGGGGGAGCTGTTTTTT. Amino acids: CASSHLDESGELFF.

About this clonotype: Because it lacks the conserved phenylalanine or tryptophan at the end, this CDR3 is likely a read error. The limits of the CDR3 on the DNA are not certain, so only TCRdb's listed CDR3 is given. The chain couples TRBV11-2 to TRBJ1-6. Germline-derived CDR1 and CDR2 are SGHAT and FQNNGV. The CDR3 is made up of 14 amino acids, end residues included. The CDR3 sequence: CASSFIDDRSPLYS.

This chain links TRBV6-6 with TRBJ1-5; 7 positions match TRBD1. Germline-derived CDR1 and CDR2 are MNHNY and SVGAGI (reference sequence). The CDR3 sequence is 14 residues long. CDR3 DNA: TGTACCGGCAGTTACGACAGGGCGGATCAGCCCCAGCATTTT. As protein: CTGSYDRADQPQHF.

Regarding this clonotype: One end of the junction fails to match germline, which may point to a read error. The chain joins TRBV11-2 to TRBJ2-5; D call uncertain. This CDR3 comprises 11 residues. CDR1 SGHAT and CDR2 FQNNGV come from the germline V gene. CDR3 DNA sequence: TGTGCCCGCAGCTTAAGTGAGACCCGGTACTTC. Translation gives CARSLSETRYF.

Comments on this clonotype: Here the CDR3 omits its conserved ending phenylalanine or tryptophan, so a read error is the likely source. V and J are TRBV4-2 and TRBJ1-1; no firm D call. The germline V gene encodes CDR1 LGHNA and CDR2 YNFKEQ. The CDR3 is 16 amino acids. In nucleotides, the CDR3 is TGTGTCAGCAGCCAAGAAGGTGGTGTGGTAGTAACTGAAGCTTTCTCT. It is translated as CVSSQEGGVVVTEAFS.

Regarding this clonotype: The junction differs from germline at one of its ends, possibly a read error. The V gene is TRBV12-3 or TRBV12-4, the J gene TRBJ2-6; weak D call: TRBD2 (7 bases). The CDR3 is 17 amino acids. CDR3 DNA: TGTGCCAGCAGTACCCGAGAGGGGGGGTCTGGGACCAACGTCCTGACTTTC. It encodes CASSTREGGSGTNVLTF.